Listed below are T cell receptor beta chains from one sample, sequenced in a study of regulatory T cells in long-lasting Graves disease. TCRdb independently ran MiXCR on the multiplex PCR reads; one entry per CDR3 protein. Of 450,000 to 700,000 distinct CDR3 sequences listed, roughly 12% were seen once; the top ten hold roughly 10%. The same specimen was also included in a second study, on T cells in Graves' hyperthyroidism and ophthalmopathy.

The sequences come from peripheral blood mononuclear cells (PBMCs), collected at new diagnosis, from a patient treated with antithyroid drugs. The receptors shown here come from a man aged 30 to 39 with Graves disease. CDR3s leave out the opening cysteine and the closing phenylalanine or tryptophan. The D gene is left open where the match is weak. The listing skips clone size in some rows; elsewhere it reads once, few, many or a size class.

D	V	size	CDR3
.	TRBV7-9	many	ASRTPGLRNQETQY
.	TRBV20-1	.	SANAEQY
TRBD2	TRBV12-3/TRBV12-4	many	ASSLRGLGLAGAGFHNEQF
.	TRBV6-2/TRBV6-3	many	ASSYTASTDTQY
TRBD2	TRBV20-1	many	SARDRLAGGISYNEQF
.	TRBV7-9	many	ASSPVSSVIYEQY
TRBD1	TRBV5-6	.	ASSLLVLRDRVNEQF
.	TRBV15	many	ATSMLRGTWEGYEQY
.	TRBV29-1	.	SVVAPLDHNEQF
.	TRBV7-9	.	ASSGQVAKETQY